Shown below are 19 T cell receptor beta chains from a single sample sequenced in a study of blood T cell repertoires in COVID-19. Sequenced by immunoSEQ multiplex PCR; TCRdb stores in-frame clones only, minus some. The data contain fewer than 300,000 clones, 75% to 95% of them singletons. The sample taken for sequencing was PBMCs or T cells enriched from blood (not recorded which). These receptors were obtained from a woman aged 25 to 39 who had recovered from COVID-19.

This rearrangement joins TRBV11-3 to TRBJ2-5; tentative D call: TRBD2 (7 bases). Trimming shortened V by 0 bases and J by 2 bases, and 13 bases separated the two germline ends. CDR3 length equals 16 residues. Germline V CDR1 and CDR2: SGHNT, YENEEA. The CDR3 DNA sequence: TGTGCCAGCAGCTTAGAGGGAGGGGGACTACAAGAGACCCAGTACTTC. Translating gives CASSLEGGGLQETQYF.

The gene calls are TRBV9 and TRBJ2-1; 13 bases map to TRBD2. Trimming removed 6 bases from V and 2 bases from J; junction bases left unmatched: 8. The CDR3 is 17 amino acids. In germline, CDR1 is SGDLS, CDR2 YYNGEE. The CDR3: CASTPTSGRYTYNEQFF. The CDR3 nucleotides read TGTGCCAGCACCCCGACTAGCGGGAGGTATACCTACAATGAGCAGTTCTTC.

J is TRBJ2-7 and V is TRBV29-1, with D maybe TRBD2 (5 bases). CDR1 and CDR2 (germline): SQVTM, ANQGSEA. This CDR3 region has 12 residues. V lost 6 bases and J lost 6, with 15 bases in between. Written as DNA, the CDR3 is TGCAGCGTCCCAAGCGGATCCGGCGAGCAGTACTTC. Translating gives CSVPSGSGEQYF.

The V call is TRBV18, the J call TRBJ1-5; 7 bases fit TRBD1. The CDR3 runs to 16 residues. Germline V lookup: CDR1 KGHSH, CDR2 LQKENI. Germline trimming cut 3 bases from V and 3 bases from J; bases unmatched to any gene: 8. This CDR3 is CASSPNTGVYNQPQHF. The CDR3 DNA sequence: TGTGCCAGCTCACCTAATACAGGGGTATACAATCAGCCCCAGCATTTT.

This chain joins TRBV9 and TRBJ2-7; 7 nucleotides match TRBD1. J lost 2 bases, V lost 2 bases, and 4 bases had no gene match. Germline V gene sequence: CDR1 SGDLS, CDR2 YYNGEE. There are 14 residues in the CDR3. CDR3 loop: CASSVTGDPYEQYF. DNA of the CDR3: TGTGCCAGCAGCGTCACAGGGGACCCCTACGAGCAGTACTTC. The variable domain in full, completed from reference TRBV9 and TRBJ2-7, reads DSGVTQTPKHLITATGQRVTLRCSPRSGDLSVYWYQQSLDQGLQFLIQYYNGEERAKGNILERFSAQQFPDLHSELNLSSLELGDSALYFCASSVTGDPYEQYFGPGTRLTVT.

CDR3 in DNA: TGTGCCATCAGTGAGTCTCTAGCGGGGCGGAATGAGCAGTTCTTC. It translates to CAISESLAGRNEQFF. This chain uses TRBV10-3 with TRBJ2-1, with 9 bases aligning to TRBD2. With V trimmed by 0 bases and J by 7 bases, 4 bases remained unmatched. There are 15 residues in the CDR3. Germline CDR1 and CDR2: ENHRY and SYGVKD.

The chain links TRBV29-1 to TRBJ2-3; 14 nucleotides line up with TRBD2. The CDR3 spans 14 residues. J lost 6 bases, V lost 6 bases, and 5 bases had no gene match. CDR1 SQVTM and CDR2 ANQGSEA come from the germline V gene. The CDR3 sequence: CSVGTSGSGDTQYF. The CDR3 nucleotides read TGCAGCGTAGGGACTAGCGGGAGCGGGGATACGCAGTATTTT.

The chain has TRBV30 and TRBJ1-5, with a tentative D call TRBD1 (5 bases). CDR1 and CDR2 from the germline V gene are GTSNPN and SVGIG (reference sequence). This CDR3 is 15 amino acids long. The V and J ends lost 4 bases and 0 bases respectively, with 13 bases between them. CDR3 region: CAWTKGTYSNQPQHF. CDR3 coding DNA: TGTGCCTGGACAAAGGGGACTTATAGCAATCAGCCCCAGCATTTT.

This chain uses TRBV6-2 or TRBV6-3 with TRBJ2-7, with D perhaps matching TRBD1 (5 bases). This CDR3 has 13 amino acids. The germline V and J ends were trimmed by 5 bases and 6 bases, with 14 bases remaining between them. From germline, CDR1 is MNHEY and CDR2 SVGEGT. CDR3 sequence: CASSRYAGFEQYF. CDR3 nucleotide sequence: TGTGCCAGCAGTCGGTACGCAGGGTTCGAGCAGTACTTC.

The chain employs TRBV6-5 and TRBJ2-7; tentatively, D is TRBD2 (5 bases). The CDR3 runs to 15 residues. Trimming shortened V by 3 bases and J by 4 bases, and 16 bases separated the two germline ends. Germline V gives CDR1 MNHEY, CDR2 SVGAGI. As DNA, the CDR3 is TGTGCCAGCAGTTATGATCCGGCTAGCAGTTACGAGCAGTACTTC. Amino acids: CASSYDPASSYEQYF.

V usage is TRBV30 and J usage is TRBJ1-5; a weak D match, TRBD1 (5 bases). V lost 0 bases, J lost 3 bases, and 12 bases lay in between. Germline loops: CDR1 GTSNPN, CDR2 SVGIG (reference sequence). This CDR3 comprises 15 residues. CDR3 sequence (DNA): TGTGCCTGGAGTGTAATGTCAGGGCTCAATCAGCCCCAGCATTTT. Protein: CAWSVMSGLNQPQHF. The full variable domain, completed using reference TRBV30 and TRBJ1-5, is SQTIHQWPATLVQPVGSPLSLECTVEGTSNPNLYWYRQAAGRGLQLLFYSVGIGQISSEVPQNLSASRPQDRQFILSSKKLLLSDSGFYLCAWSVMSGLNQPQHFGDGTRLSIL.

V is TRBV18 and J is TRBJ2-1; TRBD1 agrees at 7 bases. V was clipped by 6 bases and J by 5 bases; unmatched bases: 4. Germline lookup yields CDR1 KGHSH and CDR2 LQKENI. CDR3 length: 13 residues. CDR3 amino acids: CASSVGQDNEQFF. The CDR3 coding sequence is TGTGCCAGCTCGGTTGGACAGGACAATGAGCAGTTCTTC.

The chain combines TRBV7-3 with TRBJ2-7; the D gene is possibly TRBD2 (5 bases). CDR1 SGHTA and CDR2 FQGTGA come from the germline V gene. The CDR3 loop spans 15 amino acids. V was trimmed by 0 bases and J by 6 bases, leaving 15 bases between them. CDR3 in amino acids: CASSLTPTSAGEQYF. CDR3 sequence (DNA): TGTGCCAGCAGCTTAACGCCAACTAGTGCGGGCGAGCAGTACTTC.

In this sample, this clone turned up once. The chain couples TRBV7-8 to TRBJ2-2; D not resolved. Trimming left V 5 bases short and J 0 bases short, with 7 bases between. The CDR3 totals 14 residues. Germline lookup yields CDR1 SGHVS and CDR2 FQNEAQ. The CDR3: CASSPNSNTGELFF. Written as DNA, the CDR3 is TGTGCCAGCAGCCCTAACTCGAACACCGGGGAGCTGTTTTTT. Using reference TRBV7-8 and TRBJ2-2 for the parts outside the CDR3, the full variable domain is GAGVSQSPRYKVAKRGQDVALRCDPISGHVSLFWYQQALGQGPEFLTYFQNEAQLDKSGLPSDRFFAERPEGSVSTLKIQRTQQEDSAVYLCASSPNSNTGELFFGEGSRLTVL.

The chain combines TRBV28 with TRBJ1-2, with 11 bases fitting TRBD1. The length of the CDR3 is 16 residues. CDR1 and CDR2 (germline): MDHEN, SYDVKM. The ends lost 3 bases at V and 7 bases at J; junction bases unmatched: 10. The CDR3 region is CASSFNRGQGVGGYTF. Written as DNA, the CDR3 is TGTGCCAGCAGTTTTAATCGGGGACAGGGGGTTGGTGGCTACACCTTC.

V is TRBV7-9 and J is TRBJ1-4; TRBD1 aligns across 12 bases. Per the germline V gene, CDR1 is SEHNR and CDR2 is FQNEAQ (reference sequence). Trimming at V came to 1 base and at J to 5 bases, leaving 5 bases not matched to a gene. The CDR3 contains 17 residues. CDR3 sequence reads: CASSLGDRGRRNEKLFF. The CDR3 region has the DNA TGTGCCAGCAGCTTAGGGGACAGGGGGCGCCGGAATGAAAAACTGTTTTTT.

V is TRBV19 and J is TRBJ1-1, with a weak D call TRBD1 (5 bases). The germline V gene encodes CDR1 LNHDA and CDR2 SQIVND (reference sequence). V shed 8 bases and J shed 0 bases, with 10 bases lying between them. The CDR3 is 13 amino acids. The CDR3 nucleotides are TGTGCCAGTCGGGGGTTTATGAACACTGAAGCTTTCTTT. This encodes CASRGFMNTEAFF.

This rearrangement joins TRBV30 to TRBJ1-4; D ambiguous. Germline lookup yields CDR1 GTSNPN and CDR2 SVGIG (reference sequence). The germline V and J ends were trimmed by 3 bases and 3 bases, with 11 bases remaining between them. This CDR3 comprises 14 residues. CDR3 loop: CAWRVAGANEKLFF. The CDR3 DNA reads TGTGCCTGGAGGGTAGCGGGCGCTAATGAAAAACTGTTTTTT.

The chain carries TRBV27 and TRBJ2-3; D might be TRBD2 (6 bases). V lost 10 bases to trimming and J lost 6 bases, with 17 bases between them. CDR1 is MNHEY and CDR2 is SMNVEV in the germline V gene (reference sequence). This CDR3 is 13 amino acids long. The DNA of the CDR3 is TGTGCCACTAGCGCCCGATTGGCGGATACGCAGTATTTT. Its protein is CATSARLADTQYF.